This record covers a single TCR beta chain. As yet, its antigen is unknown. This sample was taken from a study of shared clonotypes between healthy human individuals. Study-wide background: Researchers assigned three CD4 naive, three CD4 memory, two CD8 naive and one CD8 memory plate to each donor.

Repertoires were generated with immunoSEQ multiplex PCR, while TCRdb's copy carries only in-frame clones and drops some. The data show about 1 million clones, more than 65% seen once. The study, taken as a whole, reports: Generation probability values for non-shared clonotypes were lower than those for clonotypes shared by all four donors.

This CDR3 is 16 amino acids long. Germline assignment: CDR1 MDHEN and CDR2 SYDVKM. V lost 5 bases and J lost 2, with 16 bases in between. V gene TRBV28 combines with J gene TRBJ1-5; maybe TRBD1 (5 bases). This clonotype was sampled from a man younger than 30 in good health. The sample was memory CD4+ T cells sorted from blood. Subset described: CD45RA-negative fraction. The CDR3 here is CASSLGVPGGNQPQHF. The CDR3 DNA sequence: TGTGCCAGCAGTCTGGGGGTGCCCGGGGGCAATCAGCCCCAGCATTTT.